The rows below give T cell receptor beta chains drawn from one sample of a study of blood T cell repertoires in COVID-19. Here immunoSEQ multiplex PCR was the method, and the copy in TCRdb shows in-frame clones only, minus some. The table lists some 190,000 clones, almost 90% of them singletons. Material for sequencing was peripheral blood. These receptors all stem from a man aged 18 to 30 with active or convalescent COVID-19. Each CDR3 is given with its conserved first and last residue. D genes are given only for firm matches. A clone size is listed for some rows: how often the clone was seen (once, few, many), or a class if it is expanded.

v_gene	j_gene	abundance	d_gene	CDR3aa	CDR3nt
TRBV6-5	TRBJ2-3	NA	TRBD1	CASSYTGGVDTQYF	TGTGCCAGCAGTTATACAGGGGGAGTCGATACGCAGTATTTT
TRBV4-2	TRBJ1-4	NA	NA	CASSQVDGDTEKLFF	TGTGCCAGCAGCCAAGTTGATGGTGACACTGAAAAACTGTTTTTT
TRBV3-1/TRBV3-2	TRBJ2-3	NA	TRBD2	CASSQGGSYTDTQYF	TGTGCCAGCAGCCAAGGCGGGAGTTACACAGATACGCAGTATTTT
TRBV27	TRBJ2-1	NA	NA	CASSSLNEQFF	TGTGCCAGCAGTTCCCTCAATGAGCAGTTCTTC
TRBV20-1	TRBJ2-2	NA	NA	CSASRLESSAGELFF	TGCAGTGCTAGTCGTCTGGAGAGTTCGGCCGGGGAGCTGTTTTTT
TRBV20-1	TRBJ1-2	NA	TRBD1	CSASLDRVSVHTF	TGCAGTGCTAGTCTGGACAGGGTTAGTGTCCACACCTTC
TRBV6-1	TRBJ2-1	NA	NA	CASSDGSPWIQFF	TGTGCCAGCAGTGATGGGAGTCCGTGGATCCAGTTCTTC
TRBV29-1	TRBJ2-3	NA	NA	CSVNTVLTDTQYF	TGCAGCGTTAATACAGTCCTTACAGATACGCAGTATTTT
TRBV5-4	TRBJ2-5	NA	NA	CASSFATGGGETQYF	TGTGCCAGCAGCTTCGCCACCGGAGGTGGAGAGACCCAGTACTTC
TRBV10-3	TRBJ2-7	NA	NA	CAISEPAGGYEQYF	TGTGCCATCAGTGAGCCAGCGGGCGGCTACGAGCAGTACTTC
TRBV6-1	TRBJ2-7	NA	NA	CASSEAIRDIRGLREQYF	TGTGCCAGCAGTGAAGCTATCCGGGACATTCGAGGCCTACGCGAGCAGTACTTC
TRBV6-4	TRBJ1-5	NA	NA	CASSVFRGKHQPQHF	TGTGCCAGCAGTGTATTCCGGGGAAAACATCAGCCCCAGCATTTT
TRBV9	TRBJ1-1	NA	NA	CASSVDPGVRNTEAFF	TGTGCCAGCAGCGTAGACCCCGGGGTTCGGAACACTGAAGCTTTCTTT
TRBV29-1	TRBJ2-7	once	NA	CSVGSSYEQYF	TGCAGCGTTGGGAGTTCCTACGAGCAGTACTTC
TRBV7-2	TRBJ1-1	few	NA	CASSSVAGIHMNTEAFF	TGTGCCAGCAGCTCGGTCGCCGGGATTCACATGAACACTGAAGCTTTCTTT
TRBV3-1/TRBV3-2	TRBJ2-1	once	TRBD2	CASSQAPLAGTYNEQFF	TGTGCCAGCAGCCAAGCACCACTAGCGGGAACATACAATGAGCAGTTCTTC
TRBV5-5	TRBJ1-5	few	NA	CASSLGRADNQPQHF	TGTGCCAGCAGCTTGGGCAGGGCCGACAATCAGCCCCAGCATTTT
TRBV30	TRBJ1-4	few	NA	CAWREQLNEKLFF	TGTGCCTGGAGGGAACAGCTGAATGAAAAACTGTTTTTT
TRBV4-2	TRBJ2-7	many	NA	CASSPSGGRGSEQYF	TGTGCCAGCAGCCCCTCTGGAGGGAGAGGGAGCGAGCAGTACTTC
TRBV5-5	TRBJ2-5	once	NA	CASSGGAEETQYF	TGTGCCAGCAGCGGCGGTGCCGAAGAGACCCAGTACTTC
TRBV7-2	TRBJ1-3	NA	NA	CASSPQSSGNTIYF	TGTGCCAGCAGCCCACAGTCCTCTGGAAACACCATATATTTT
TRBV29-1	TRBJ1-3	NA	NA	CSVTGLQGNTIYF	TGCAGCGTTACGGGGTTGCAGGGGAACACCATATATTTT
TRBV6-1	TRBJ1-2	few	NA	CASSDSRLSGYTF	TGTGCCAGCAGTGACAGTAGACTCTCTGGCTACACCTTC
TRBV3-1/TRBV3-2	TRBJ2-5	once	NA	CASLGSQETQYF	TGTGCCAGCCTGGGCAGCCAAGAGACCCAGTACTTC
TRBV7-2	TRBJ2-1	NA	NA	CASSLGFNSYNEQFF	TGTGCCAGCAGCTTAGGTTTCAACTCCTACAATGAGCAGTTCTTC
TRBV12-3/TRBV12-4	TRBJ1-1	NA	NA	CANTNTAVTEAFF	TGTGCCAACACGAATACAGCGGTCACTGAAGCTTTCTTT
TRBV19	TRBJ1-5	NA	NA	CASSIDRWGRGGNQPQHF	TGTGCCAGTAGTATAGATCGCTGGGGCAGAGGTGGCAATCAGCCCCAGCATTTT
TRBV15	TRBJ1-1	NA	TRBD1	CATSKDRANTEAFF	TGTGCCACCAGTAAAGACAGGGCGAACACTGAAGCTTTCTTT